This entry concerns a single T cell receptor beta chain. Its target is not known. The sample is drawn from a study of vaccination effects on CD4 cells after COVID-19. Study-level results: Healthy vaccinees showed cross-reactivity with common cold coronaviruses in only 1 of 255 vaccine-induced clones. Substantial clonal contraction characterized both infection- and vaccine-induced clones late after vaccination.

Looked up from germline, CDR1 is GTSNPN and CDR2 is SVGIG (reference sequence). CDR3 length: 16 residues. After removal of 3 bases from V and 0 bases from J, the junction contained 9 bases not matched to a gene. In the ViraFEST assay, antigen-specific CD4+ clonotypes were identified by expansion after peptide-pool stimulation. It was after around 10 days of culture that CD4+ T cells were isolated. Of the BNT162b2 and mRNA-1273 vaccines, participants received two doses of one or the other. In culture with 10 IU/ml IL-2 and about 10 ug/ml peptides, PBMC were grown at fewer than 2.5 million per well. It was on days 3 and 7 that half the medium was replaced with IL-2 medium. Clones were read by immunoSEQ multiplex PCR, and TCRdb kept only the in-frame ones, dropping some. The data show about 15,000 clones, with almost 70% seen just once and about 10% held by the top ten.

The clonotype was recovered from a human donor who received a COVID-19 vaccine. The gene calls are TRBV30 and TRBJ2-7, with TRBD2 matching 9 bases. Sequencing was performed on CD4+ T cells from PBMCs cultured with SARS-CoV-2 spike peptides, taken after COVID-19 vaccination. As DNA, the CDR3 is TGTGCCTGGAGCCCTTGGCGGGGGGGCCACTCCTACGAGCAGTACTTC. Translated, it gives CAWSPWRGGHSYEQYF.